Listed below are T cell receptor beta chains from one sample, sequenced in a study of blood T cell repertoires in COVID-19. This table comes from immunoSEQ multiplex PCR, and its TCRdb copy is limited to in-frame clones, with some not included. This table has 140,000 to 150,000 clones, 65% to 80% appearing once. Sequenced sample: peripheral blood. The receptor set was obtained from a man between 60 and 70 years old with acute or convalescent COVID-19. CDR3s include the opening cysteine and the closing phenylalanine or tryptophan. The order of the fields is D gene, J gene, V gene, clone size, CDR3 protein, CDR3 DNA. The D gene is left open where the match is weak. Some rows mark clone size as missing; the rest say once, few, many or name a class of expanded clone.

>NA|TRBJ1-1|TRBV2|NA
CASKRREGEAFF
TGTGCCAGCAAGCGTAGGGAGGGTGAAGCTTTCTTT
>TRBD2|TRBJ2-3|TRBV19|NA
CASSLQVGRSDTQYF
TGTGCCAGTAGCCTCCAAGTCGGGAGGTCAGATACGCAGTATTTT
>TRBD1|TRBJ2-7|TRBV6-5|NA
CASKFRDRVHEQYF
TGTGCCAGCAAATTCCGGGACAGGGTCCACGAGCAGTACTTC
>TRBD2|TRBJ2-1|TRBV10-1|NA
CASSETSGARPEQFF
TGCGCCAGCAGTGAAACTAGCGGAGCGCGGCCAGAGCAGTTCTTC
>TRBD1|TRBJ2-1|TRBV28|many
CASSLGDSEGNEQFF
TGTGCCAGCAGTTTAGGGGACAGTGAAGGCAATGAGCAGTTCTTC
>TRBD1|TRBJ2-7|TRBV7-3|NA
CASGTGSYEQYF
TGTGCCAGCGGGACAGGCTCCTACGAGCAGTACTTC
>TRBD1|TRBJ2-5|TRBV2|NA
CASGHRGLETQYF
TGTGCCAGCGGACACAGGGGGTTAGAGACCCAGTACTTC
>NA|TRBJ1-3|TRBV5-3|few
CARSLPTGTSSGNTIYF
TGTGCCAGAAGCTTACCGACAGGAACAAGCTCTGGAAACACCATATATTTT
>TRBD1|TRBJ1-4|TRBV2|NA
CASSLQGANEKLFF
TGTGCCAGCAGCCTACAGGGGGCTAATGAAAAACTGTTTTTT
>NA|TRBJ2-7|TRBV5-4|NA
CASTFPGLSEQYF
TGTGCCAGCACCTTCCCAGGGTTGTCCGAGCAGTACTTC
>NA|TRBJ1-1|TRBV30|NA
CAWKQVGEAFF
TGTGCCTGGAAACAGGTGGGGGAAGCTTTCTTT
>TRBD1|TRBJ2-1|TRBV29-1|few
CSVRTGGYEQFF
TGCAGCGTTCGGACAGGGGGCTATGAGCAGTTCTTC
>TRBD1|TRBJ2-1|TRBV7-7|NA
CASSSEGARNNEQFF
TGTGCCAGCAGCTCTGAGGGGGCGCGGAACAATGAGCAGTTCTTC
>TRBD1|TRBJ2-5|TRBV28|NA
CASSPWTGSETQYF
TGTGCCAGCAGTCCATGGACAGGGTCAGAGACCCAGTACTTC
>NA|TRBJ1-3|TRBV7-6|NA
CASSLTPGSSGNTIYF
TGTGCCAGCAGCTTAACCCCGGGAAGCTCTGGAAACACCATATATTTT
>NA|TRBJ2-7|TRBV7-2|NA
CASSLGTSAYEQYF
TGTGCCAGCAGCTTAGGGACTTCAGCCTACGAGCAGTACTTC
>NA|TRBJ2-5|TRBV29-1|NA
CSVEAGPNETQYF
TGCAGCGTTGAGGCGGGACCCAATGAGACCCAGTACTTC
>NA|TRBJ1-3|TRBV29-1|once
CSVETNSGNTIYF
TGCAGCGTTGAGACTAACTCTGGAAACACCATATATTTT
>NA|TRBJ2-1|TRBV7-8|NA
CASSGWAPEQFF
TGTGCCAGCAGCGGCTGGGCGCCTGAGCAGTTCTTC
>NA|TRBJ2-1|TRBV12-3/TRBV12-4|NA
CASSRLVYNEQFF
TGTGCCAGCAGTCGACTCGTCTACAATGAGCAGTTCTTC
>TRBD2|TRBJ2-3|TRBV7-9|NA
CASSLGPGRASDTQYF
TGTGCCAGCAGCTTAGGGCCAGGGAGGGCCTCAGATACGCAGTATTTT
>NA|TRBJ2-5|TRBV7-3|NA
CASSFGAMETQYF
TGTGCCAGCAGCTTTGGAGCAATGGAGACCCAGTACTTC
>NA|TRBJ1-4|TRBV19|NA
CASKDTAHEKLFF
TGTGCCAGTAAGGACACAGCTCATGAAAAACTGTTTTTT
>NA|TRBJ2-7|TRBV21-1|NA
CASSKEGLAGAYEQYF
TGTGCCAGCAGCAAAGAGGGCCTAGCGGGGGCCTACGAGCAGTACTTC
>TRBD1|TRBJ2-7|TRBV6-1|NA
CASSEEGTVEDEQYF
TGTGCCAGCAGTGAAGAAGGGACAGTTGAGGACGAGCAGTACTTC
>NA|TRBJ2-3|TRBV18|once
CASSPREDTQYF
TGTGCCAGCTCACCGAGGGAGGATACGCAGTATTTT
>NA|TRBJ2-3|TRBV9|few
CASSVLGEDDTQYF
TGTGCCAGCAGCGTATTAGGGGAGGACGATACGCAGTATTTT
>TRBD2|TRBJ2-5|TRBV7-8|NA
CASSPTGGAGARETQYF
TGTGCCAGCAGCCCAACGGGTGGAGCGGGAGCTAGGGAGACCCAGTACTTC
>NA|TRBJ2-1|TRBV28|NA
CASSPRHSYNNEQFF
TGTGCCAGCAGTCCACGACACTCCTACAACAATGAGCAGTTCTTC
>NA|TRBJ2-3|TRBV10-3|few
CAITGVRGTDTQYF
TGTGCCATCACAGGGGTAAGGGGGACAGATACGCAGTATTTT
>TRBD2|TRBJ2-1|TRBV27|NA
CASSLRLAGGFNEQFF
TGTGCCAGCAGTTTAAGGCTAGCGGGAGGCTTTAATGAGCAGTTCTTC
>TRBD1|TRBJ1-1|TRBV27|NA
CASSLGAGQGSAFF
TGTGCCAGCAGTTTAGGTGCCGGACAGGGTTCAGCTTTCTTT
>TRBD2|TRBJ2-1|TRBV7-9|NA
CASSLVRIAGGPYNEQFF
TGTGCCAGCAGCTTAGTTAGAATAGCGGGAGGGCCCTACAATGAGCAGTTCTTC
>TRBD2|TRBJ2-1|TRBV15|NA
CATSRDRTSGPFF
TGTGCCACCAGCAGAGATCGGACTAGCGGGCCGTTCTTC
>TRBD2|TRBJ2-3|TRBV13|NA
CASSSNTGTSGTDTQYF
TGTGCCAGCAGCTCAAATACCGGGACTAGCGGGACAGATACGCAGTATTTT
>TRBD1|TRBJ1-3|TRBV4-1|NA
CASSHTQKGDRFSGNTIYF
TGCGCCAGCAGCCACACTCAAAAGGGGGACAGATTCTCTGGAAACACCATATATTTT
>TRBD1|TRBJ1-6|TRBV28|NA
CASSLTDRGNSPLHF
TGTGCCAGCAGTTTAACGGACAGGGGTAATTCACCCCTCCACTTT
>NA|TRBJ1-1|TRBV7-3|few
CASSLSATENTEAFF
TGTGCCAGCAGCTTATCGGCGACAGAGAACACTGAAGCTTTCTTT
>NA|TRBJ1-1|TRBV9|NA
CASRVRQGSNTEAFF
TGTGCCAGCAGAGTGAGGCAGGGGTCTAACACTGAAGCTTTCTTT
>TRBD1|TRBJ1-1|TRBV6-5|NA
CASSSPTTGRTEAFF
TGTGCCAGCAGTTCCCCTACGACAGGGAGAACTGAAGCTTTCTTT
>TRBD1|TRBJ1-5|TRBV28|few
CASRTGFRSNQPQHF
TGTGCCAGCAGGACAGGGTTCCGTAGCAATCAGCCCCAGCATTTT
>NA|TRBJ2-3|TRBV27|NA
CASSYYFGADTQYF
TGTGCCAGCAGTTACTATTTCGGGGCAGATACGCAGTATTTT
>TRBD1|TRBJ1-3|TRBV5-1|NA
CASSLAGQGSGNTIYF
TGCGCCAGCAGCTTGGCGGGACAGGGATCAGGAAACACCATATATTTT
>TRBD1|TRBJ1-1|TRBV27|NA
CASSDRGDTEAFF
TGTGCCAGCAGTGACAGGGGGGACACTGAAGCTTTCTTT
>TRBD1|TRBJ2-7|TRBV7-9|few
CASSSRGTGGVYEQYF
TGTGCCAGCAGCTCCAGGGGGACAGGGGGCGTTTACGAGCAGTACTTC
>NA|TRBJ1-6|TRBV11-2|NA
CASSLGRGMNSPLHF
TGTGCCAGCAGCTTAGGTAGAGGGATGAATTCACCCCTCCACTTT
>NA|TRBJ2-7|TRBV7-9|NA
CASSLANSYEQYF
TGTGCCAGCAGCTTAGCCAACTCCTACGAGCAGTACTTC
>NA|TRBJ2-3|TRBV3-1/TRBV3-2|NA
CASSQGLYTQYF
TGTGCCAGCAGCCAAGGGCTTTATACGCAGTATTTT
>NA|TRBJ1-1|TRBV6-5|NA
CASSITRGNTEAFF
TGTGCCAGCAGCATAACCAGGGGAAACACTGAAGCTTTCTTT
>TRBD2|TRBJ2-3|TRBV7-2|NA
CASSFRATSTSSTDTQYF
TGTGCCAGCAGCTTCCGAGCGACTAGCACCAGCAGCACAGATACGCAGTATTTT
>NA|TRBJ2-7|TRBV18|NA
CASSPGVTGSYEQYF
TGTGCCAGCTCCCCCGGGGTGACAGGCTCCTACGAGCAGTACTTC
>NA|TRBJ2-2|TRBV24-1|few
CATSDTQGFLNTGELFF
TGTGCCACCAGTGATACACAGGGATTCTTGAACACCGGGGAGCTGTTTTTT